The T cell receptor beta chain under discussion was sequenced for a study of shared T cell receptors in the human thymus. CDR1 SGHRS and CDR2 YFSETQ come from the germline V gene. V was clipped by 5 bases and J by 0 bases; unmatched bases: 4. The CDR3 covers 15 residues. The data were produced by immunoSEQ multiplex PCR, yet TCRdb's version contains in-frame clones alone and is incomplete. The table shows some 720,000 clones, with roughly 88% occurring only once. These same data were also listed under a study on human thymus T cells.

This TCR came from a boy under two years old with a congenital heart defect. The rearrangement uses TRBV5-1 and TRBJ2-3, with 9 bases identical to TRBD2. The sequenced sample consisted of thymocytes. In DNA, the CDR3 is TGCGCCAGCAGATTAGCGGGAGCTAGCACAGATACGCAGTATTTT. As protein: CASRLAGASTDTQYF. The full variable domain, completed using reference TRBV5-1 and TRBJ2-3, is KAGVTQTPRYLIKTRGQQVTLSCSPISGHRSVSWYQQTPGQGLQFLFEYFSETQRNKGNFPGRFSGRQFSNSRSEMNVSTLELGDSALYLCASRLAGASTDTQYFGPGTRLTVL.